A selection of T cell receptor beta chains follows, all from one sample in a study of beta chain features in type 1 diabetes. The assay was immunoSEQ multiplex PCR, and TCRdb's table has in-frame clones only and misses some. The sample consists of about 28,000 clones, less than 65% of them appearing once. Sequenced input: Tregs from blood. All receptors come from a young woman with type 1 diabetes. Each CDR3 is given with its conserved first and last residue. The order of the fields is clone size, D gene, J gene, V gene, CDR3 DNA, CDR3 protein. D genes are given only for firm matches. The size of a clone is reported for some rows only, either as once, few or many, or as a class for expanded clones.

>once|-|TRBJ1-2|TRBV5-4
TGTGCCAGCAGCCAAGATGGGGGCTCTGGGAGAAACTATGGCTACACCTTC
CASSQDGGSGRNYGYTF
>-|-|TRBJ1-2|TRBV10-3
TGTGCCATCAGCCCCGACAGTAACTATGGCTACACCTTC
CAISPDSNYGYTF
>-|TRBD2|TRBJ2-3|TRBV7-2
TGTGCCAGCAGCTTAAAGGGGACTAGCGGCAGGCCCAGTACGCAGTATTTT
CASSLKGTSGRPSTQYF
>-|-|TRBJ2-7|TRBV2
TGTGCCAGCAGCAGGTCAGCGGCGATCTACGAGCAGTACTTC
CASSRSAAIYEQYF
>-|TRBD1|TRBJ1-1|TRBV28
TGTGCCAGCAGTTCCCCGACAGGGTGGGACACTGAAGCTTTCTTT
CASSSPTGWDTEAFF
>-|-|TRBJ2-1|TRBV4-1
TGCGCCAGCAGCCAAGTTAGGGGGTCACCCTCCTACAATGAGCAGTTCTTC
CASSQVRGSPSYNEQFF
>-|-|TRBJ2-2|TRBV5-1
TGCGCCAGCAGCCCCCAGCGGACGAACACCGGGGAGCTGTTTTTT
CASSPQRTNTGELFF
>few|TRBD1|TRBJ2-1|TRBV29-1
TGCAGCGGCAGGTCGGACAGGGGGCTGATAGGTGAGCAGTTCTTC
CSGRSDRGLIGEQFF
>-|-|TRBJ1-3|TRBV2
TGTGCCAGCAGTGATTTTTGGGAGGCGGTAGGAAACACCATATATTTT
CASSDFWEAVGNTIYF
>-|-|TRBJ2-1|TRBV6-1
TGTGCCAGCAGTGAAGGGCTAGGCTACAATAAGCAGTTCTTC
CASSEGLGYNKQFF
>-|-|TRBJ1-5|TRBV2
TGTGCCAGCAGTGATCAGACTGATCAGCCCCAGCATTTT
CASSDQTDQPQHF
>-|-|TRBJ2-1|TRBV9
TGTGCCAGCAGCGTGGGGCCAGGGCCGTACAATGAGCAGTTCTTC
CASSVGPGPYNEQFF
>few|TRBD1|TRBJ1-1|TRBV7-9
TGTGCCAGCAGCTCTGTTGACAGGGGGCCGAACACTGAAGCTTTCTTT
CASSSVDRGPNTEAFF
>few|TRBD1|TRBJ2-4|TRBV10-3
TGTGCCATCAGTGAGTCGACAGGGCAGGCAAACATTCAGTACTTC
CAISESTGQANIQYF
>-|TRBD1|TRBJ2-7|TRBV6-6
TGTGCCAGCAGTTTTGGACAGGGGAGCCACGAGCAGTACTTC
CASSFGQGSHEQYF
>few|-|TRBJ2-1|TRBV29-1
TGCAGCGGAAACAGGGCTGCCAATGAGCAGTTCTTC
CSGNRAANEQFF
>-|-|TRBJ1-1|TRBV11-2
TGTGCCAGCAGCTCATTTTGGGGCACCATGAACACTGAAGCTTTCTTT
CASSSFWGTMNTEAFF
>-|TRBD1|TRBJ2-6|TRBV6-1
TGTGCCAGCAGTGAGCAAGGGGGCGTTGGGGCCAACGTCCTGACTTTC
CASSEQGGVGANVLTF
>once|TRBD1|TRBJ1-2|TRBV5-1
TGCGCCAGCAGCGCCGGGACAGGGGGCCTTATCTATGGCTACACCTTC
CASSAGTGGLIYGYTF
>-|-|TRBJ2-5|TRBV7-2
TGTGCCAGCAGCTTATCCAGGTCGGAGACCCAGTACTTC
CASSLSRSETQYF
>once|TRBD1|TRBJ2-7|TRBV9
TGTGCCAGCAGCGTAGGACAGGGAGAGTACTACGAGCAGTACTTC
CASSVGQGEYYEQYF
>-|-|TRBJ2-1|TRBV6-5
TGTGCCAGCTCTAATCAGGGCACGCTTAGTGAGCAGTTCTTC
CASSNQGTLSEQFF
>-|-|TRBJ1-5|TRBV6-5
TGTGCCAGCAGAGACAGACACAATCAGCCCCAGCATTTT
CASRDRHNQPQHF
>few|-|TRBJ2-1|TRBV19
TGTGCCAGTACCCCAGGGGCGGGGACAGTCTACAATGAGCAGTTCTTC
CASTPGAGTVYNEQFF
>-|TRBD2|TRBJ2-5|TRBV28
TGTGCCAGCAGTTTCCCCTTGGGACTAGCGGGAGTGGAGACCCAGTACTTC
CASSFPLGLAGVETQYF
>once|-|TRBJ1-1|TRBV9
TGTGCCAGCAGCAAGGGGGGGGCCTTGAACACTGAGGCTTTCTTT
CASSKGGALNTEAFF
>once|-|TRBJ1-4|TRBV5-1
TGCGCCAGCAGCCGCGCGAATGAAAAACTGTTTTTT
CASSRANEKLFF
>-|TRBD1|TRBJ2-3|TRBV6-6
TGTGCCAGCAGTTCGACCAGACAGGGATCCACAGATACGCAGTATTTT
CASSSTRQGSTDTQYF
>-|-|TRBJ1-1|TRBV7-3
TGTGCCAGCAGCCCCGGGCGGGACACTGAAGCTTTCTTT
CASSPGRDTEAFF
>once|-|TRBJ1-3|TRBV7-2
TGTGCCAGCAGCTCACAGGGATTTGGAAACACCATATATTTT
CASSSQGFGNTIYF
>-|-|TRBJ2-1|TRBV5-1
TGCGCCAGCAGCTTGGGCGTAAGCTCCTACAATGAGCAGTTCTTC
CASSLGVSSYNEQFF
>-|-|TRBJ1-1|TRBV19
TGTGCCAGTAGAAGACTAACAGCTCCTATGAACACTGAAGCTTTCTTT
CASRRLTAPMNTEAFF
>-|TRBD1|TRBJ1-1|TRBV6-1
TGTGCCAGCAGTGCAACAGGGGGTACGAACACTGAAGCTTTCTTT
CASSATGGTNTEAFF
>few|-|TRBJ2-7|TRBV6-5
TGTGCCAGCAGTTGGGGTGGCGGGTCGCTTTCCGAGCAGTACTTC
CASSWGGGSLSEQYF
>-|-|TRBJ1-5|TRBV5-1
TGCGCCAGCAGCTTTGACATCAATCAGCCCCAGCATTTT
CASSFDINQPQHF
>-|-|TRBJ2-7|TRBV7-9
TGTGCCAGCAACGGACTCGGGGGAGGGCAGTACTTC
CASNGLGGGQYF